The TCR beta chain under discussion was sequenced for a study of blood T cell repertoires in COVID-19. This clone was seen only a few times. The length of the CDR3 is 19 residues. Losses at the gene ends were 3 bases for V and 0 bases for J; bases not matched to a gene: 14. From germline, CDR1 is MDHEN and CDR2 SYDVKM. Profiled with immunoSEQ multiplex PCR; TCRdb holds only in-frame clones, not every one. The sample lists 220,000 or so clones, approximately 81% occurring once. This chain joins TRBV28 and TRBJ1-3; 7 nucleotides match TRBD1. The sequenced material came from peripheral blood. The source of this sequence is a man aged 45-65 years who had recovered from COVID-19. Written as DNA, the CDR3 is TGTGCCAGCAGTTTTTTAGGGGGCGGCCTAATCACCTCTGGAAACACCATATATTTT. The encoded protein is CASSFLGGGLITSGNTIYF.